The following is a T cell receptor beta chain sequence with its context. Sequencing used immunoSEQ multiplex PCR; TCRdb keeps in-frame clones, though not all of them. The sample consists of some 96,000 clones, over 90% of them appearing once. The source of the sample is a study of control samples from healthy donors and cancer patients. The CDR3 consists of 16 residues. Germline V gives CDR1 LNHDA, CDR2 SQIVND (reference sequence). The junction had 14 bases not matched to a gene; V was cut back by 5 bases and J by 5 bases. The chain has TRBV19 and TRBJ2-5, with 7 bases that match TRBD2. The source is a man aged 18 to 30 in good health. The sample was blood. The CDR3 region is CASSSSVRGGAETQYF. As DNA, the CDR3 is TGTGCCAGTAGTTCCAGCGTCCGGGGAGGGGCGGAGACCCAGTACTTC. The variable domain in full, completed from reference TRBV19 and TRBJ2-5, reads DGGITQSPKYLFRKEGQNVTLSCEQNLNHDAMYWYRQDPGQGLRLIYYSQIVNDFQKGDIAEGYSVSREKKESFPLTVTSAQKNPTAFYLCASSSSVRGGAETQYFGPGTRLLVL.